Given below is one T cell receptor beta chain in context. No antigen is known for it. The sample is drawn from a study of T cell responses to AZD1222 COVID-19 vaccine. Profiled with immunoSEQ multiplex PCR; TCRdb holds only in-frame clones, not every one. The sample carries some 100,000 clones, about 89% recorded once. General study points: There were vaccine-associated CD4 TCRs across spike, dominant at 160-218 and 743-854. Elevations in Spike-specific TCR breadth and depth followed administration of two AZD1222 doses.

The CDR3 consists of 15 residues. V lost 0 bases and J lost 1, with 8 bases in between. Germline V gene data show CDR1 as SGHRS and CDR2 as YFSETQ. The clonotype comes from an adult who received the AZD1222 COVID-19 vaccine. Sequenced material: peripheral blood, taken 28 days after the second AZD1222 dose. The chain recombines TRBV5-1 with TRBJ1-5; D is undetermined. Written as DNA, the CDR3 is TGCGCCAGCAGCTTGGATGGGGAGAGCAATCAGCCCCAGCATTTT. Residues: CASSLDGESNQPQHF.